The source of this T cell receptor beta chain is a study of B cell selection in AIRE deficiency. Study results and limitations: Approximately 31% of healthy-shared Treg sequences were found among patient Tconv cells. Of some 4,000 shared Treg TCRbeta sequences, about 32% were healthy-only, approximately 9.7% patient-only.

In this sample, this clone turned up once. Its antigen is not known. Trimming removed 5 bases at V and 5 bases at J, with 22 bases between. CDR1 and CDR2 from the germline V gene are SGHVS and FQNEAQ. The CDR3 totals 18 residues. Regulatory T cells were sorted as CD4+CD25hiCD127low/negative cells. Only in-frame clones appear in the TCRdb table, and some are missing; sequencing was by immunoSEQ multiplex PCR. The data show roughly 1,800 clones, 80% to 90% seen once. This TCR was sampled from a human donor in good health. Sequencing was performed on CD4+CD25+ Tregs sorted from PBMCs. The chain employs TRBV7-8 and TRBJ2-6; D ambiguous. The CDR3 nucleotides are TGTGCCAGCAGCCGGCCATGTTACCCACAAAGTCGGGCCAACGTCCTGACTTTC. This gives the protein CASSRPCYPQSRANVLTF.